This passage covers 16 T cell receptor beta chains from one sample sequenced in a study of shared clonotypes between healthy human individuals. As defined, naive CD8 cells were CD45RO-negative and positively selected for CCR7, with terminally differentiated effector memory CD45RA+ cells excluded. Clones were read by immunoSEQ multiplex PCR, and TCRdb kept only the in-frame ones, dropping some. The data contain roughly 2,000,000 clones, around 93% of them singletons. Sequencing used naive CD8+ T cells from PBMCs. These receptors all stem from a man younger than 30 in good health. Some clones in this sample may be carry-over from other donors' samples.

V usage is TRBV5-4 and J usage is TRBJ2-1; no clear D. This CDR3 region has 11 residues. V shed 4 bases and J shed 5 bases, with 4 bases lying between them. CDR1 SGHNT and CDR2 YYREEE come from the germline V gene (reference sequence). The CDR3 sequence: CASSRHNEQFF. The CDR3 DNA reads as TGTGCCAGCAGCCGTCACAATGAGCAGTTCTTC.

CDR3 residues: CASSDEGTDTQYF. CDR3 DNA sequence: TGTGCCAGCAGTGACGAGGGCACAGATACGCAGTATTTT. The chain joins TRBV2 to TRBJ2-3; no clear D gene. The ends were cut back, 3 bases at V and 1 base at J, with 5 bases in the middle. In germline, CDR1 is SNHLY, CDR2 FYNNEI. CDR3 length: 13 amino acids.

The rearrangement joins TRBV7-9 to TRBJ2-1; D gene unclear. V was pared by 1 base and J by 7 bases, with 8 bases between. The CDR3 consists of 13 residues. Germline V gives CDR1 SEHNR, CDR2 FQNEAQ (reference sequence). Here the CDR3 reads CASSLGYRNEQFF. The CDR3 nucleotides are TGTGCCAGCAGCTTAGGGTATCGAAATGAGCAGTTCTTC.

Comment on this clone: A read error may produce the germline difference seen at one junction end. The chain uses TRBV7-9 and TRBJ2-5; 7 bases are shared with TRBD2. The CDR3 runs to 12 residues. CDR1 is SEHNR and CDR2 is FQNEAQ in the germline V gene (reference sequence). This CDR3 is CASSLAGGRLDF. The CDR3 DNA follows: TGTGCCAGCAGCTTAGCGGGCGGGAGACTCGACTTC.

The chain carries TRBV27 and TRBJ2-7, with D tentatively TRBD2 (6 bases). Germline CDR1 MNHEY, CDR2 SMNVEV (reference sequence). The CDR3 spans 16 residues. V gave up 2 bases and J gave up 6 bases, with 20 bases separating them. CDR3 sequence: CASSLASGGYLGEQYF. The CDR3 DNA reads TGTGCCAGCAGTTTAGCGTCCGGGGGATACCTCGGCGAGCAGTACTTC.

The V gene is TRBV7-9, the J gene TRBJ2-7; a possible D gene is TRBD1 (6 bases). The CDR3 spans 13 residues. Germline V CDR1 and CDR2: SEHNR, FQNEAQ (reference sequence). Trimming pared 5 bases from V and 4 bases from J, leaving 12 bases between. CDR3 protein: CASSRDRFYEQYF. As DNA, the CDR3 is TGTGCCAGCAGCCGAGACAGGTTTTACGAGCAGTACTTC. The complete variable domain, with remaining parts taken from reference TRBV7-9 and TRBJ2-7, reads DTGVSQNPRHKITKRGQNVTFRCDPISEHNRLYWYRQTLGQGPEFLTYFQNEAQLEKSRLLSDRFSAERPKGSFSTLEIQRTEQGDSAMYLCASSRDRFYEQYFGPGTRLTVT.

The CDR3 here is CAISESIRTGAYNEQFF. DNA for the CDR3: TGTGCCATCAGTGAGTCGATTAGGACAGGGGCCTACAATGAGCAGTTCTTC. This chain joins TRBV10-3 and TRBJ2-1, with 9 nucleotides matching TRBD1. The V segment lost 0 bases and the J segment 2 bases; nucleotides outside the gene matches: 5. This CDR3 comprises 17 residues. The germline V gene encodes CDR1 ENHRY and CDR2 SYGVKD.

The chain links TRBV28 to TRBJ2-3, with a tentative D call TRBD1 (5 bases). Germline CDR1 MDHEN, CDR2 SYDVKM. The CDR3 has 14 amino acids. Trimming removed 5 bases from V and 3 bases from J, with 12 bases in between. The CDR3 bases are TGTGCCAGCAGTCAGGGCCAAGGGACAGATACGCAGTATTTT. It yields the protein CASSQGQGTDTQYF.

V and J are TRBV29-1 and TRBJ1-2; D not certain. The CDR3 spans 13 residues. The V gene lost 5 bases and the J gene lost 4 bases, with 14 bases spanning the gap. Germline CDR1 is SQVTM and CDR2 is ANQGSEA. The CDR3 DNA is TGCAGCGTTTCAGTGGCAGTAGCCTATGGCTACACCTTC. This encodes CSVSVAVAYGYTF.

As regards this clone: An end of the junction differs from the germline gene, which may be a read error. J is TRBJ1-1 and V is TRBV6-6; no definite D call. CDR1 and CDR2 from the germline V gene are MNHNY and SVGAGI (reference sequence). The CDR3 extends over 12 amino acids. CDR3 region: CASGYDGLEAFF. DNA for the CDR3: TGTGCCAGCGGTTATGACGGATTAGAAGCTTTCTTT.

The CDR3 spells CASLDSLSRGTYQETQYF. CDR3 nucleotides: TGTGCCAGCCTCGATTCTTTAAGCCGGGGGACGTACCAAGAGACCCAGTACTTC. V is TRBV7-2 and J is TRBJ2-5; D is possibly TRBD2 (6 bases). The germline CDR1 and CDR2 sequences are SGHTA and FQGNSA. The V and J ends lost 8 bases and 0 bases respectively, with 25 bases between them. This CDR3 is built from 18 residues.

The chain recombines TRBV7-9 with TRBJ2-1, with TRBD1 as a possible D gene (6 bases). V gave up 7 bases and J gave up 7 bases, with 23 bases separating them. This CDR3 region has 16 residues. Looked up from germline, CDR1 is SEHNR and CDR2 is FQNEAQ (reference sequence). CDR3 protein: CASTQLLVGAWNEQFF. CDR3 bases: TGTGCCAGCACCCAATTATTGGTGGGGGCTTGGAATGAGCAGTTCTTC. The entire variable domain, with the rest obtained from reference TRBV7-9 and TRBJ2-1, is as follows: DTGVSQNPRHKITKRGQNVTFRCDPISEHNRLYWYRQTLGQGPEFLTYFQNEAQLEKSRLLSDRFSAERPKGSFSTLEIQRTEQGDSAMYLCASTQLLVGAWNEQFFGPGTRLTVL.

The CDR3 nucleotides read TGTGCCAGCAGCGCCGAGGGACTAGCGGGAGGGGAGGAGCAGTACTTC. This gives the protein CASSAEGLAGGEEQYF. V is TRBV9 and J is TRBJ2-7, with 16 bases matching TRBD2. Trimming removed 3 bases from V and 7 bases from J; junction bases left unmatched: 7. This CDR3 spans 16 amino acids. CDR1 SGDLS and CDR2 YYNGEE come from the germline V gene.

This chain joins TRBV28 and TRBJ1-1, with D possibly TRBD1 on 6 matching bases. The germline V gene has CDR1 MDHEN and CDR2 SYDVKM. Trimming took 4 bases from V and 3 from J, leaving 15 bases between them. The CDR3 consists of 15 residues. CDR3 coding DNA: TGTGCCAGCAGTTCGAACAGGGAGAGGGACACTGAAGCTTTCTTT. Its translation is CASSSNRERDTEAFF.

V gene TRBV2 combines with J gene TRBJ2-7; 7 bases map to TRBD2. The CDR3 sequence is 13 residues long. V lost 10 bases, J lost 3 bases, and 9 bases stayed unmatched. Per germline, CDR1 SNHLY and CDR2 FYNNEI. CDR3 sequence: CAILGLLGYEQYF. Here the CDR3 DNA reads TGTGCCATCTTGGGACTACTGGGCTACGAGCAGTACTTC.

This rearrangement joins TRBV28 to TRBJ2-7; D could derive from TRBD1 or TRBD2 (6 bases each). The CDR3 contains 13 residues. The germline V gene has CDR1 MDHEN and CDR2 SYDVKM. The germline V and J ends were trimmed by 3 bases and 7 bases, with 13 bases remaining between them. CDR3 amino acids: CASSFWGAREQYF. CDR3 bases: TGTGCCAGCAGTTTTTGGGGGGCAAGGGAGCAGTACTTC.